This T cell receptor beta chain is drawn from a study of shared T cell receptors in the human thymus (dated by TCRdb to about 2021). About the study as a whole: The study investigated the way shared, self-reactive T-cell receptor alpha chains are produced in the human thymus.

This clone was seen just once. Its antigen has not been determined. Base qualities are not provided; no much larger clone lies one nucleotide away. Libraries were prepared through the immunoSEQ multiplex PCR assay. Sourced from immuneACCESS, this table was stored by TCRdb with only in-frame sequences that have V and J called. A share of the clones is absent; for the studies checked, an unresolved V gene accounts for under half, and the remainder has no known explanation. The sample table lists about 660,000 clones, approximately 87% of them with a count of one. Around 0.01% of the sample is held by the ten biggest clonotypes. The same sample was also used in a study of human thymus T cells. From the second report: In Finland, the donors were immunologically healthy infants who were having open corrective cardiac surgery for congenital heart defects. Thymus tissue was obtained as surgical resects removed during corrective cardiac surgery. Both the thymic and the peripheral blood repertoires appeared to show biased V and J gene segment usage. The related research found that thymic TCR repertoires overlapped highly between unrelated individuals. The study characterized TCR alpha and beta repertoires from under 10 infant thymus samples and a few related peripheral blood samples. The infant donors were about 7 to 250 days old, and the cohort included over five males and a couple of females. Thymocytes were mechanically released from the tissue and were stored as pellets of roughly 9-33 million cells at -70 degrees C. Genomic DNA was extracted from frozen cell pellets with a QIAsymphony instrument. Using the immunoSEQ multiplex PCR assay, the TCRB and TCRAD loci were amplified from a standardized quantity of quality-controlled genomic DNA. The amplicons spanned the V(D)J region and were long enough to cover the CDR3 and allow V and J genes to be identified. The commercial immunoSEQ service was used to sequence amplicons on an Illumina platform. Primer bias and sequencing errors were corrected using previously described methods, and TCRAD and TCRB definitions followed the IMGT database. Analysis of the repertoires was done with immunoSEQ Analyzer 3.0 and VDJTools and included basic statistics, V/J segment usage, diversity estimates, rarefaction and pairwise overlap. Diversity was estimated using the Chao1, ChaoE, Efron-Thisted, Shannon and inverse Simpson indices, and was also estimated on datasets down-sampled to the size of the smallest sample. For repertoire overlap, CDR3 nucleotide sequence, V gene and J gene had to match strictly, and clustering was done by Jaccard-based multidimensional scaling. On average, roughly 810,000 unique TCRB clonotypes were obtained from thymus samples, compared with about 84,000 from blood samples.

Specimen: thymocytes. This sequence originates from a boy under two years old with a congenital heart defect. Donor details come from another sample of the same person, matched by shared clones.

The DNA sequence reads TGCGCCAGCAGCTTGACCAGGGGGGTCTACGAGCAGTACTTC. This translates into CASSLTRGVYEQYF. In this chain, TRBV5-1 is recombined with TRBJ2-7, with a weak D call of TRBD1 (7 bases match). Between the V and J ends, shortened by 1 base and 3 bases respectively, the junction contains 11 bases. CDR1 and CDR2, looked up from the germline V gene, are SGHRS and YFSETQ. The CDR3 sequence holds 14 residues, the cysteine and phenylalanine included. The entry retains the CDR3 DNA only, 42 bases that are in frame from base 1.